Each of the 13 T cell receptor beta chains below was sequenced from the same sample in a study of T cell changes during pregnancy in multiple sclerosis. Libraries were prepared by immunoSEQ multiplex PCR; TCRdb keeps only in-frame clonotypes and omits some of them. The sample has about 77,000 clones, about 92% seen once; the top ten hold just over 2.5%. The sample was peripheral blood, taken after pregnancy. The origin of the receptors is a female donor in good health, enrolled as a control in a pregnancy study.

This sequence joins TRBV4-2 and TRBJ2-3, with D possibly being TRBD2 (6 bases). Trimming removed 4 bases from V and 4 bases from J, with 18 bases in between. The CDR3 is 16 amino acids. Germline V gives CDR1 LGHNA, CDR2 YNFKEQ. The CDR3 DNA is TGTGCCAGCAGCCCTAAAACAGGTTCGGGGGCAGATACGCAGTATTTT. Translation gives CASSPKTGSGADTQYF.

The chain links TRBV6-6 to TRBJ1-2; possible D gene TRBD1, 6 bases. The CDR3 runs 13 residues. Germline V lookup: CDR1 MNHNY, CDR2 SVGAGI (reference sequence). Between the trimmed V and J ends, which lost 6 bases and 4 bases, there was a span of 12 bases. CDR3 sequence: CASRAGASYGYTF. Here the CDR3 DNA reads TGTGCCAGCAGGGCGGGGGCATCCTATGGCTACACCTTC.

This rearrangement joins TRBV5-1 to TRBJ2-7; TRBD1 matches at 7 bases. Germline V gives CDR1 SGHRS, CDR2 YFSETQ. V lost 3 bases and J lost 3; bases outside the gene matches: 9. The CDR3 runs to 15 residues. For the CDR3, the DNA is TGCGCCAGCAGCTCCTCGGTAGGGGGCTACTACGAGCAGTACTTC. It specifies CASSSSVGGYYEQYF.

The V gene is TRBV5-6, the J gene TRBJ1-1, with a weak D call TRBD1 (6 bases). CDR1 and CDR2 (germline): SGHDT, YYEEEE. The germline V and J ends were trimmed by 3 bases and 0 bases, with 15 bases remaining between them. This CDR3 has 16 amino acids. CDR3 protein: CASSSTGQFMNTEAFF. The CDR3 region has the DNA TGTGCCAGCAGCTCGACCGGACAGTTCATGAACACTGAAGCTTTCTTT. Full variable domain (outside the CDR3, taken from reference TRBV5-6 and TRBJ1-1): DAGVTQSPTHLIKTRGQQVTLRCSPKSGHDTVSWYQQALGQGPQFIFQYYEEEERQRGNFPDRFSGHQFPNYSSELNVNALLLGDSALYLCASSSTGQFMNTEAFFGQGTRLTVV.

The chain employs TRBV9 and TRBJ1-3, with a weak D call TRBD1 (6 bases). Germline V gene data show CDR1 as SGDLS and CDR2 as YYNGEE. The V end lost 0 bases, the J end lost 4 bases, and 11 bases lay between the germline ends. There are 15 residues in the CDR3. CDR3 residues: CASSVDEGTGNTIYF. Written as DNA, the CDR3 is TGTGCCAGCAGCGTAGATGAGGGGACAGGAAACACCATATATTTT. The full variable domain, rest sourced from reference TRBV9 and TRBJ1-3, is DSGVTQTPKHLITATGQRVTLRCSPRSGDLSVYWYQQSLDQGLQFLIQYYNGEERAKGNILERFSAQQFPDLHSELNLSSLELGDSALYFCASSVDEGTGNTIYFGEGSWLTVV.

CDR3: CASSQDGGASTNEKLFF. CDR3 sequence (DNA): TGTGCCAGCAGCCAAGATGGGGGGGCGTCCACTAATGAAAAACTGTTTTTT. The chain recombines TRBV4-2 with TRBJ1-4; D is possibly TRBD1 (6 bases). The CDR3 has 17 amino acids. With 0 bases removed from V and 2 bases from J, the gap between germline ends came to 13 bases. CDR1 and CDR2 from the germline V gene are LGHNA and YNFKEQ.

This chain joins TRBV5-1 and TRBJ1-4; tentative D call: TRBD1 (5 bases). Per the germline V gene, CDR1 is SGHRS and CDR2 is YFSETQ. The CDR3 loop spans 16 amino acids. Trimming removed 3 bases at V and 8 bases at J, with 20 bases between. CDR3 coding DNA: TGCGCCAGCAGCTCGGACGGCCTGCAGGGTTACGAAAAACTGTTTTTT. The encoded protein is CASSSDGLQGYEKLFF. The full variable domain, with the rest looked up from reference TRBV5-1 and TRBJ1-4, is KAGVTQTPRYLIKTRGQQVTLSCSPISGHRSVSWYQQTPGQGLQFLFEYFSETQRNKGNFPGRFSGRQFSNSRSEMNVSTLELGDSALYLCASSSDGLQGYEKLFFGSGTQLSVL.

The CDR3 DNA reads as TGTGCCAGCAGCTCAACCGGGACAGTCAATCAGCCCCAGCATTTT. Amino acid sequence: CASSSTGTVNQPQHF. The chain recombines TRBV5-5 with TRBJ1-5; 7 bases are shared with TRBD1. CDR3 length equals 15 residues. V shed 3 bases and J 3 bases; nucleotides not matched to a gene: 6. Germline CDR1 SGHKS, CDR2 YYEKEE (reference sequence).

This chain joins TRBV29-1 and TRBJ2-1, with 7 bases fitting TRBD1. This CDR3 spans 13 amino acids. CDR1 and CDR2 from the germline V gene are SQVTM and ANQGSEA. Germline trimming cut 0 bases from V and 8 bases from J; bases unmatched to any gene: 4. This CDR3 reads CSVEDDRVHEQFF. Here the CDR3 DNA reads TGCAGCGTTGAAGATGACAGGGTCCATGAGCAGTTCTTC.

The rearrangement uses TRBV6-5 and TRBJ1-2, with D uncertain. Per germline, CDR1 MNHEY and CDR2 SVGAGI. This CDR3 is built from 16 residues. Trimming removed 2 bases at V and 10 bases at J, with 23 bases between. The CDR3 coding sequence is TGTGCCAGCAGTTACAGCTTCATTGGTGGGCCTAATGACTACACCTTC. Encoded protein: CASSYSFIGGPNDYTF.

This rearrangement joins TRBV30 to TRBJ2-1, with a possible D match to TRBD1 (5 bases). This CDR3 has 10 residues. V gave up 8 bases and J gave up 5 bases, with 7 bases separating them. Germline V CDR1 and CDR2: GTSNPN, SVGIG (reference sequence). The CDR3 nucleotides are TGTGCCCTCAGGGACAATGAGCAGTTCTTC. Encoded protein: CALRDNEQFF.

V gene TRBV18 combines with J gene TRBJ2-3, with TRBD1 matching 10 bases. The trim removed 4 bases at V and 6 bases at J, leaving 19 bases unmatched. CDR1 and CDR2 (germline): KGHSH, LQKENI. This CDR3 region has 19 residues. CDR3 nucleotide sequence: TGTGCCAGCTCACGCAGACAGGGGGCGACTACCTCGTTACCGGATACGCAGTATTTT. It encodes CASSRRQGATTSLPDTQYF.

The chain links TRBV5-5 to TRBJ2-5, with 11 bases aligning to TRBD2. V dropped 0 bases and J dropped 7; count of bases not matched to a gene: 2. This CDR3 has 14 amino acids. Germline V CDR1 and CDR2: SGHKS, YYEKEE (reference sequence). CDR3 amino acids: CASSLVAGGATQYF. The CDR3 DNA sequence: TGTGCCAGCAGCTTGGTAGCGGGAGGGGCGACCCAGTACTTC.